Following are 24 T cell receptor beta chains from one sample sequenced in a study of CD8 T cells in Susac syndrome. Random hexamers were used to reverse transcribe the RNA input (about 0.5 to 1 ug). TCRdb re-called the immunoSEQ multiplex PCR reads through MiXCR, storing one row per CDR3 protein. The sample shows some 200,000 distinct CDR3 sequences, nearly 97% of them seen only once. The sample was CD4+ T cells from PBMCs. These receptors were taken from a human donor with Susac syndrome.

The genes are TRBV12-3 or TRBV12-4 and TRBJ2-2; TRBD2 might be the D (6 bases). V dropped 0 bases and J dropped 7 bases, with 9 bases sitting between them. CDR3 length equals 14 residues. Here the CDR3 reads CASSLARGRGELFF. CDR3 DNA sequence: TGTGCCAGCAGTTTAGCGCGGGGACGCGGGGAGCTGTTTTTT.

The V and J genes are TRBV30 and TRBJ2-4, with D perhaps TRBD1 (5 bases). This CDR3 has 12 amino acids. The V end was cut by 3 bases, the J end by 8 bases, with 11 bases between. Per the germline V gene, CDR1 is GTSNPN and CDR2 is SVGIG (reference sequence). The CDR3 bases are TGTGCCTGGAGCCCCAACAGGCACATTCAGTACTTC. Its translation is CAWSPNRHIQYF.

V and J are TRBV4-1 and TRBJ1-4; 7 bases line up with TRBD1. In germline, CDR1 is MGHRA, CDR2 YSYEKL. This CDR3 spans 16 amino acids. Trimming took 8 bases from V and 4 from J; bases not matched to a gene: 13. The CDR3 protein is CASSPNLGTVNEKLFF. CDR3 DNA sequence: TGCGCCAGCTCGCCCAACTTGGGGACAGTTAATGAAAAACTGTTTTTT.

CDR3 sequence reads: CSGGQGSGELFF. The CDR3 nucleotides are TGCAGCGGTGGACAGGGGTCCGGGGAGCTGTTTTTT. The chain joins TRBV29-1 to TRBJ2-2, with TRBD1 identical over 9 bases. The germline V gene encodes CDR1 SQVTM and CDR2 ANQGSEA. J gave up 6 bases and V 7 bases, and 3 bases lay outside the gene matches. The CDR3 loop spans 12 amino acids.

This chain joins TRBV15 and TRBJ1-2; a possible D gene is TRBD1 (5 bases). V dropped 1 base and J dropped 8 bases, with 17 bases sitting between them. There are 15 residues in the CDR3. Germline-derived CDR1 and CDR2 are LNHNV and YYDKDF (reference sequence). CDR3 amino acids: CATSRGGQGRGGYTF. CDR3 coding DNA: TGTGCCACCAGCAGAGGAGGGCAGGGAAGGGGAGGCTACACCTTC.

Here the CDR3 reads CASSTVLGGEQFF. In nucleotides, the CDR3 is TGTGCCAGCAGCACAGTGCTGGGCGGTGAGCAGTTCTTC. This rearrangement joins TRBV9 to TRBJ2-1, with unresolved D. Germline V gene sequence: CDR1 SGDLS, CDR2 YYNGEE. The CDR3 totals 13 residues. The V end was cut by 4 bases, the J end by 9 bases, with 14 bases between.

V and J are TRBV12-3 or TRBV12-4 and TRBJ2-5; D is perhaps TRBD1 or TRBD2 (5 bases each). The length of the CDR3 is 13 residues. Trimming shortened V by 5 bases and J by 6 bases, and 13 bases separated the two germline ends. CDR3 nucleotide sequence: TGTGCCAGCAGTACGGGGCCTTCTCAGACCCAGTACTTC. It codes for CASSTGPSQTQYF.

This chain joins TRBV12-3 or TRBV12-4 and TRBJ2-3, with D hard to call. V lost 5 bases and J 1 base, leaving 7 bases between the germline ends. The CDR3 spans 13 residues. Here the CDR3 DNA reads TGTGCCAGCAGTCCTATCCGCACAGATACGCAGTATTTT. It yields the protein CASSPIRTDTQYF.

The chain couples TRBV4-2 to TRBJ2-7; TRBD2 agrees at 8 bases. Per the germline V gene, CDR1 is LGHNA and CDR2 is YNFKEQ. The CDR3 consists of 15 residues. V was pared by 4 bases and J by 2 bases, with 7 bases of the junction left unmatched. The CDR3: CASSPIPGGAYEQYF. CDR3 DNA sequence: TGTGCCAGCAGCCCTATCCCCGGGGGGGCCTACGAGCAGTACTTC.

The rearrangement links TRBV9 to TRBJ1-2; D remains unclear. This CDR3 spans 12 amino acids. Germline-derived CDR1 and CDR2 are SGDLS and YYNGEE. With 2 bases removed from V and 8 bases from J, the gap between germline ends came to 10 bases. Here the CDR3 reads CASSVGFWGYTF. CDR3 coding DNA: TGTGCCAGCAGCGTGGGGTTCTGGGGCTACACCTTC.

The count of this clonotype is one. The chain has TRBV2 and TRBJ2-1; D gene uncertain. The germline CDR1 and CDR2 sequences are SNHLY and FYNNEI. The CDR3 has 16 amino acids. V was trimmed by 2 bases and J by 3 bases, leaving 14 bases between them. The CDR3 reads CASSERATRSYNEQFF. CDR3 DNA sequence: TGTGCCAGCAGTGAACGAGCGACACGTAGCTACAATGAGCAGTTCTTC.

The V gene is TRBV14, the J gene TRBJ2-7; weak D call: TRBD1 (6 bases). The CDR3 totals 14 residues. V lost 6 bases, J lost 7 bases, and 19 bases lay in between. Germline V gene data show CDR1 as SGHDN and CDR2 as FVKESK. DNA for the CDR3: TGTGCCAGCAGTCCCGGGACAAAGGGTAAGGAGCAGTACTTC. Translated, it gives CASSPGTKGKEQYF. Full variable domain (rest looked up from reference TRBV14 and TRBJ2-7): EAGVTQFPSHSVIEKGQTVTLRCDPISGHDNLYWYRRVMGKEIKFLLHFVKESKQDESGMPNNRFLAERTGGTYSTLKVQPAELEDSGVYFCASSPGTKGKEQYFGPGTRLTVT.

The chain links TRBV5-6 to TRBJ2-7; 8 nucleotides align to TRBD1. The junction had 3 bases not matched to a gene; V was cut back by 4 bases and J by 6 bases. The CDR3 is 12 amino acids. Germline loops: CDR1 SGHDT, CDR2 YYEEEE. The CDR3 DNA reads as TGTGCCAGCAGCGCGACAGGGGTCGAGCAGTACTTC. Its protein is CASSATGVEQYF.

This chain uses TRBV4-3 with TRBJ2-1, with 9 bases lining up with TRBD2. Trimming removed 1 base from V and 8 bases from J; junction bases left unmatched: 9. The CDR3 is made up of 16 amino acids. Per the germline V gene, CDR1 is LGHNA and CDR2 is YSLEER. CDR3 loop: CASSQVSSGGSDEQFF. DNA for the CDR3: TGCGCCAGCAGCCAAGTGTCAAGCGGGGGGTCAGATGAGCAGTTCTTC.

The genes are TRBV30 and TRBJ1-1, with 9 bases lining up with TRBD1. V was clipped by 3 bases and J by 6 bases; unmatched bases: 5. Germline CDR1 is GTSNPN and CDR2 is SVGIG (reference sequence). The CDR3 loop spans 13 amino acids. The CDR3 loop reads CAWRTGGIAEAFF. CDR3 sequence (DNA): TGTGCCTGGAGGACAGGGGGTATCGCTGAAGCTTTCTTT.

This clonotype appeared once. This chain joins TRBV24-1 and TRBJ2-1; D not certain. CDR3 length: 14 amino acids. CDR1 and CDR2 (germline): KGHDR, SFDVKD. With 5 bases removed from V and 7 bases from J, the gap between germline ends came to 14 bases. The CDR3 spells CATSAGRPENEQFF. Written as DNA, the CDR3 is TGTGCCACCAGTGCTGGGCGCCCCGAGAATGAGCAGTTCTTC.

The chain employs TRBV29-1 and TRBJ1-4; D uncertain. The V and J ends lost 4 bases and 7 bases respectively, with 16 bases between them. The CDR3 totals 14 residues. Germline V CDR1 and CDR2: SQVTM, ANQGSEA. Here the CDR3 reads CSVGFLGTSEKLFF. CDR3 DNA sequence: TGCAGCGTTGGCTTTCTTGGTACAAGTGAAAAACTGTTTTTT.

The chain combines TRBV5-4 with TRBJ2-5, with D unresolved. V lost 0 bases and J 1 base, leaving 7 bases between the germline ends. Per the germline V gene, CDR1 is SGHNT and CDR2 is YYREEE (reference sequence). CDR3 length: 14 residues. The CDR3 coding sequence is TGTGCCAGCAGCTTGGCCGGCAGCCAAGAGACCCAGTACTTC. The encoded protein is CASSLAGSQETQYF.

The chain joins TRBV27 to TRBJ2-5, with D unresolved. Trimming cost V 5 bases and J 5 bases, with 21 bases left between them. This CDR3 is built from 16 residues. Germline V CDR1 and CDR2: MNHEY, SMNVEV (reference sequence). CDR3 nucleotide sequence: TGTGCCAGCAGTCGCACATTCAGGTTTGCAACGGAGACCCAGTACTTC. It encodes CASSRTFRFATETQYF.

The chain joins TRBV29-1 to TRBJ2-1, with 7 nucleotides matching TRBD2. This CDR3 comprises 17 residues. V lost 4 bases to trimming and J lost 8 bases; unmatched junction nucleotides: 20. Looked up from germline, CDR1 is SQVTM and CDR2 is ANQGSEA. Here the CDR3 DNA reads TGCAGCGTTGCCTCCTCAGTGACTAGCAGAATTTTCGATGAGCAGTTCTTC. Translation gives CSVASSVTSRIFDEQFF.

The V gene is TRBV25-1, the J gene TRBJ1-4; no clear D. Germline V CDR1 and CDR2: MGHDK, SYGVNS. Trimming cost V 3 bases and J 15 bases, with 11 bases left between them. The CDR3 is 11 residues long. CDR3 in DNA: TGTGCCAGCAGTGAGGGTGGTCCGATGTTTTTT. This encodes CASSEGGPMFF.

This clonotype was recorded only once. This chain links TRBV20-1 with TRBJ2-2; 12 bases line up with TRBD2. Unmatched junction bases numbered 4, after V lost 3 bases and J lost 5 bases. The CDR3 covers 15 residues. Germline lookup yields CDR1 DFQATT and CDR2 SNEGSKA (reference sequence). The DNA of the CDR3 is TGCAGTGCTAGGCACGGGACTAGCGGGACCGGGGAGCTGTTTTTT. Translating it yields CSARHGTSGTGELFF.

This chain uses TRBV30 with TRBJ1-5; D unclear. Germline-derived CDR1 and CDR2 are GTSNPN and SVGIG (reference sequence). The CDR3 is made up of 13 amino acids. With 0 bases removed from V and 5 bases from J, the gap between germline ends came to 8 bases. The CDR3 spells CAWSVHRDQPQHF. The CDR3 DNA reads TGTGCCTGGAGTGTGCACAGAGATCAGCCCCAGCATTTT.

The chain uses TRBV5-4 and TRBJ2-7; the match to TRBD1 covers 8 bases. With 2 bases clipped from V and 4 bases from J, the junction kept 5 bases outside the gene matches. From germline, CDR1 is SGHNT and CDR2 YYREEE (reference sequence). The CDR3 is 14 amino acids. The CDR3 is CASSFGQGGYEQYF. In DNA, the CDR3 is TGTGCCAGCAGCTTCGGACAGGGCGGGTACGAGCAGTACTTC.